Each of the 26 T cell receptor beta chains below was sequenced from the same sample in a study of beta chain features in type 1 diabetes. Study results and caveats: In all four CD4+ subsets, TCRB CDR3 length was significantly, moderately reduced in type 1 diabetes.

cDNA synthesis used the whole RNA isolate, giving expressed TCRB sequences. This table comes from immunoSEQ multiplex PCR, and its TCRdb copy is limited to in-frame clones, with some not included. Among roughly 100,000 clones, under 30% were seen once, and the ten largest hold around 0.5%. These receptors have no known antigen. Material: central memory CD4+ T cells from blood. Receptor source: a woman aged 18-30 years with type 1 diabetes.

The chain combines TRBV6-1 with TRBJ2-3; D not resolved. Germline V gives CDR1 MNHNS, CDR2 SASEGT. CDR3 size: 13 residues. V was shortened by 4 bases and J by 1 base, with 6 bases between the two germline ends. This CDR3 is CASSGVGTDTQYF. The CDR3 DNA sequence: TGTGCCAGCAGTGGAGTTGGCACAGATACGCAGTATTTT.

This clone was seen a handful of times. V is TRBV7-9 and J is TRBJ2-1, with no clear D. Trimming cost V 5 bases and J 2 bases, with 13 bases left between them. The germline gives CDR1 SEHNR, CDR2 FQNEAQ (reference sequence). This CDR3 spans 15 amino acids. The CDR3 nucleotides read TGTGCCAGCAGCCCGCGTCCTTCCCCCTACAATGAGCAGTTCTTC. Translating gives CASSPRPSPYNEQFF.

The CDR3 sequence is CASFAGTAATEAFF. CDR3 sequence (DNA): TGCGCCAGCTTTGCCGGGACAGCGGCCACTGAAGCTTTCTTT. This sequence joins TRBV5-1 and TRBJ1-1; 7 nucleotides match TRBD1. Germline assignment: CDR1 SGHRS and CDR2 YFSETQ. The ends lost 7 bases at V and 4 bases at J; junction bases unmatched: 10. The CDR3 is 14 amino acids.

The rearrangement uses TRBV6-6 and TRBJ1-4; 7 bases align to TRBD1. Trimming cost V 4 bases and J 10 bases; bases outside gene matches: 15. This CDR3 contains 16 residues. Germline V gene sequence: CDR1 MNHNY, CDR2 SVGAGI (reference sequence). The CDR3 bases are TGTGCCAGCAGTTCAGACTCGACAGGGCTAATCGGAAAACTGTTTTTT. Translation: CASSSDSTGLIGKLFF.

The rearrangement links TRBV5-1 to TRBJ2-3; the D gene is possibly TRBD2 (6 bases). This CDR3 comprises 14 residues. V lost 7 bases and J 0 bases, leaving 12 bases between the germline ends. CDR1 is SGHRS, CDR2 YFSETQ, per germline. This CDR3 reads CASLRDSSTDTQYF. The CDR3 nucleotides read TGCGCCAGCTTGCGGGATTCTAGCACAGATACGCAGTATTTT.

The genes are TRBV7-6 and TRBJ2-2, with 10 bases fitting TRBD1. Germline V lookup: CDR1 SGHVS, CDR2 FNYEAQ. The CDR3 is 16 amino acids. V gave up 1 base and J gave up 5 bases; unmatched junction bases: 4. CDR3 nucleotide sequence: TGTGCCAGCAGCTTAGGACAGGGGGCTGGAACCGGGGAGCTGTTTTTT. Encoded protein: CASSLGQGAGTGELFF.

The CDR3 is CASSDRGDEQFF. The CDR3 DNA reads as TGTGCCAGTAGTGACAGGGGCGATGAGCAGTTCTTC. The chain recombines TRBV19 with TRBJ2-1; TRBD1 agrees at 8 bases. The germline V gene has CDR1 LNHDA and CDR2 SQIVND (reference sequence). This CDR3 spans 12 amino acids. Trimming removed 5 bases from V and 8 bases from J; junction bases left unmatched: 2.

This clone was seen only a few times. The J gene is TRBJ1-1, the V gene TRBV4-3; D uncertain. The CDR3 totals 14 residues. Trimming took 0 bases from V and 3 from J, leaving 8 bases between them. Per germline, CDR1 LGHNA and CDR2 YSLEER. The CDR3 DNA follows: TGCGCCAGCAGCCAAGATCGGTCGTACACTGAAGCTTTCTTT. Encoded protein: CASSQDRSYTEAFF.

The rearrangement joins TRBV5-1 to TRBJ2-5, with D possibly TRBD2 on 5 matching bases. This CDR3 has 16 amino acids. V shed 0 bases and J shed 4 bases, with 16 bases lying between them. The germline V gene has CDR1 SGHRS and CDR2 YFSETQ. The CDR3 loop reads CASSLAHGSNVETQYF. CDR3 bases: TGCGCCAGCAGCTTGGCCCATGGGAGCAATGTAGAGACCCAGTACTTC. Based on the CDR3 plus reference TRBV5-1 and TRBJ2-5, the full variable domain is KAGVTQTPRYLIKTRGQQVTLSCSPISGHRSVSWYQQTPGQGLQFLFEYFSETQRNKGNFPGRFSGRQFSNSRSEMNVSTLELGDSALYLCASSLAHGSNVETQYFGPGTRLLVL.

The V and J genes are TRBV5-1 and TRBJ2-2; D perhaps matches TRBD2 (6 bases). The V gene's germline CDR1 is SGHRS and CDR2 YFSETQ. The CDR3 spans 18 residues. Between the trimmed V and J ends, which lost 5 bases and 2 bases, there was a span of 22 bases. The CDR3: CASSAGRGKTLNTGELFF. CDR3 DNA: TGCGCCAGCAGTGCGGGCCGGGGGAAAACTTTAAACACCGGGGAGCTGTTTTTT.

The chain combines TRBV19 with TRBJ2-1, with 10 bases that match TRBD2. The CDR3 has 15 amino acids. The ends lost 7 bases at V and 8 bases at J; junction bases unmatched: 11. Germline V lookup: CDR1 LNHDA, CDR2 SQIVND (reference sequence). The chain's CDR3 is CASTAGLANIHEQFF. The DNA of the CDR3 is TGTGCCAGTACCGCGGGACTAGCGAATATCCATGAGCAGTTCTTC.

This clone was found a few times. Other DNA sequences in the same sample also yield this CDR3. V usage is TRBV6-5 and J usage is TRBJ2-5; 7 bases are a match to TRBD2. Germline V gene data show CDR1 as MNHEY and CDR2 as SVGAGI. This CDR3 has 15 residues. After removal of 0 bases from V and 2 bases from J, the junction contained 3 bases not matched to a gene. CDR3 region: CASSYSGEGQETQYF. The DNA for the CDR3 is TGTGCCAGCAGTTACTCGGGGGAGGGGCAAGAGACCCAGTACTTC.

This CDR3 is CASSLEGQNYNEQFF. The CDR3 bases are TGTGCCAGCAGCTTAGAGGGACAGAACTACAATGAGCAGTTCTTC. This sequence joins TRBV7-2 and TRBJ2-1; 7 nucleotides agree with TRBD1. This CDR3 has 15 amino acids. CDR1 is SGHTA and CDR2 is FQGNSA in the germline V gene. J was trimmed by 3 bases and V by 1 base; bases with no gene match: 3.

The gene calls are TRBV30 and TRBJ2-7, with D perhaps given as TRBD1 or TRBD2 (5 bases each). CDR3 length: 12 amino acids. Trimming stripped 4 bases from V and 7 bases from J, with 14 bases between. Germline V gene sequence: CDR1 GTSNPN, CDR2 SVGIG (reference sequence). For the CDR3, the DNA is TGTGCCTGGACCAATAAAGAGGGGGAGCAGTACGTC. This translates into CAWTNKEGEQYV.

The rearrangement links TRBV28 to TRBJ2-3; TRBD2 aligns across 8 bases. Germline V CDR1 and CDR2: MDHEN, SYDVKM. The J segment lost 5 bases and the V segment lost 4 bases, leaving 11 bases of the junction unmatched. The length of the CDR3 is 16 residues. The CDR3 DNA reads as TGTGCCAGCAGTTCGAACCTAGCGGGCTGGGGAGATACGCAGTATTTT. Protein product: CASSSNLAGWGDTQYF. The full variable domain, completed using reference TRBV28 and TRBJ2-3, is DVKVTQSSRYLVKRTGEKVFLECVQDMDHENMFWYRQDPGLGLRLIYFSYDVKMKEKGDIPEGYSVSREKKERFSLILESASTNQTSMYLCASSSNLAGWGDTQYFGPGTRLTVL.

The chain carries TRBV7-2 and TRBJ2-2; TRBD1 matches 8 bases. CDR3 size: 15 residues. Per the germline V gene, CDR1 is SGHTA and CDR2 is FQGNSA. Germline trimming cut 3 bases from V and 6 bases from J; bases unmatched to any gene: 6. The CDR3 spells CASSFGGQGAGELFF. The CDR3 bases are TGTGCCAGCAGCTTCGGAGGACAGGGAGCCGGGGAGCTGTTTTTT.

There are a few counts of this clone. The chain employs TRBV18 and TRBJ2-2, with TRBD2 identical over 7 bases. The germline V gene has CDR1 KGHSH and CDR2 LQKENI. This CDR3 spans 16 amino acids. V lost 3 bases, J lost 1 base, and 5 bases stayed unmatched. CDR3 loop: CASSPWSGENTGELFF. The DNA for the CDR3 is TGTGCCAGCTCACCGTGGAGCGGGGAGAACACCGGGGAGCTGTTTTTT.

The V and J genes are TRBV19 and TRBJ1-5; D might be TRBD1 (6 bases). The ends were cut back, 5 bases at V and 2 bases at J, with 16 bases in the middle. This CDR3 has 16 residues. CDR1 is LNHDA and CDR2 is SQIVND in the germline V gene (reference sequence). This CDR3 reads CASSHIQGRGNQPQHF. Here the CDR3 DNA reads TGTGCCAGTAGTCACATACAGGGCCGGGGCAATCAGCCCCAGCATTTT.

In this sample, this clone turned up a few times. This chain joins TRBV5-1 and TRBJ1-4; 9 nucleotides agree with TRBD1. Germline V lookup: CDR1 SGHRS, CDR2 YFSETQ. Trimming took 2 bases from V and 5 from J; bases not matched to a gene: 1. CDR3 length: 14 residues. Here the CDR3 DNA reads TGCGCCAGCAGCTTCGACAGGGGGAATGAAAAACTGTTTTTT. It specifies CASSFDRGNEKLFF.

The chain has TRBV19 and TRBJ2-2, with D possibly matching TRBD1 (5 bases). This CDR3 is 14 amino acids long. Germline V gene lookup returns CDR1 LNHDA and CDR2 SQIVND (reference sequence). Trimming shortened V by 4 bases and J by 0 bases, and 6 bases separated the two germline ends. Here the CDR3 reads CASSRGANTGELFF. DNA of the CDR3: TGTGCCAGTAGTAGGGGCGCGAACACCGGGGAGCTGTTTTTT.

The chain employs TRBV7-2 and TRBJ1-1; maybe TRBD1 (6 bases). CDR1 and CDR2 from the germline V gene are SGHTA and FQGNSA. Deletions cut 6 bases from V and 0 bases from J, with 11 bases between. The CDR3 is 14 amino acids. The DNA for the CDR3 is TGTGCCAGCAGACGCGGACAGTTGAACACTGAAGCTTTCTTT. Translated, it gives CASRRGQLNTEAFF.

The chain is built from TRBV5-4 and TRBJ1-2, with 8 nucleotides matching TRBD1. This CDR3 spans 12 amino acids. Germline assignment: CDR1 SGHNT and CDR2 YYREEE (reference sequence). V lost 4 bases to trimming and J lost 7 bases; unmatched junction nucleotides: 3. The CDR3 coding sequence is TGTGCCAGCAGCCTCGACAGGGGTGGCTACACCTTC. This codes for CASSLDRGGYTF.

In its sample, this clone was seen a few times. The CDR3 here is CAISESGAKQFF. In DNA form, the CDR3 reads TGTGCCATCAGTGAGTCGGGGGCTAAGCAGTTCTTC. The chain combines TRBV10-3 with TRBJ2-1; D is perhaps TRBD1 (6 bases). This CDR3 has 12 amino acids. The V gene's germline CDR1 is ENHRY and CDR2 SYGVKD. V lost 0 bases to trimming and J lost 11 bases, with 8 bases between them.

In this sample, this clone turned up a few times. V and J are TRBV6-6 and TRBJ2-7, with D possibly TRBD2 on 6 matching bases. V gave up 6 bases and J gave up 6 bases, with 18 bases separating them. Germline V gene sequence: CDR1 MNHNY, CDR2 SVGAGI (reference sequence). The CDR3 is made up of 14 amino acids. The CDR3 spells CASSKWGVGSEQYV. In nucleotides, the CDR3 is TGTGCCAGCAGCAAATGGGGTGTCGGGAGCGAGCAGTACGTC.

The chain links TRBV11-2 to TRBJ2-1, with 7 nucleotides matching TRBD2. The CDR3 covers 15 residues. The germline V gene encodes CDR1 SGHAT and CDR2 FQNNGV. V gave up 0 bases and J gave up 5 bases; unmatched junction bases: 4. The CDR3 DNA reads as TGTGCCAGCAGCTTAGATCTTAGCGGGCACAATGAGCAGTTCTTC. Amino acid sequence: CASSLDLSGHNEQFF.

This clone appeared a few times. The J gene is TRBJ1-2, the V gene TRBV7-9, with 7 bases identical to TRBD1. Germline trimming cut 3 bases from V and 0 bases from J; bases unmatched to any gene: 4. Germline V CDR1 and CDR2: SEHNR, FQNEAQ (reference sequence). CDR3 length equals 15 residues. Written as DNA, the CDR3 is TGTGCCAGCAGCTTCCGGGACAGAGCTAACTATGGCTACACCTTC. Protein product: CASSFRDRANYGYTF.